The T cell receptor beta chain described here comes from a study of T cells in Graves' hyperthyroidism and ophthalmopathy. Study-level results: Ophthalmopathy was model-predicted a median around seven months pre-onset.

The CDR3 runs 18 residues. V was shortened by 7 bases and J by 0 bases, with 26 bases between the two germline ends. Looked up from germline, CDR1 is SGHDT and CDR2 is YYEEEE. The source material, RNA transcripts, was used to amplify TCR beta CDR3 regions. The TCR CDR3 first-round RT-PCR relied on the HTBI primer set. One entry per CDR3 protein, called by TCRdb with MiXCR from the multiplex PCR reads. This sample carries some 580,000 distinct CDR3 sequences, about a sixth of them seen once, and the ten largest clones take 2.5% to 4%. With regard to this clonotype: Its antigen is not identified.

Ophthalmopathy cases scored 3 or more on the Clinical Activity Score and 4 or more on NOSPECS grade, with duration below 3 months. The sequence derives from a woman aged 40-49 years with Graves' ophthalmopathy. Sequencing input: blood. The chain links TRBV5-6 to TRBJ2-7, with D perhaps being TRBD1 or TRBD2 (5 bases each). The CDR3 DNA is TGTGCCAGCCTCGAGTGGGGAGTCGGGGACGGAAGCTCCTACGAGCAGTACTTC. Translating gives CASLEWGVGDGSSYEQYF.